This TCR beta chain was obtained from a study of T cell changes during pregnancy in multiple sclerosis. The repertoire was sequenced with immunoSEQ multiplex PCR; TCRdb's copy has only in-frame clones and lacks some. The data show some 97,000 clones, with 94% seen just once and 0.7% to 0.9% held by the top ten. Trimming left V 3 bases short and J 1 base short, with 7 bases between. CDR1 is SGHRS, CDR2 YFSETQ, per germline. This CDR3 is 14 amino acids long. The chain recombines TRBV5-1 with TRBJ2-2, with TRBD1 as a possible D gene (5 bases). The receptor comes from a female donor with multiple sclerosis, enrolled in a pregnancy study. Sequenced material: peripheral blood, taken before pregnancy. The CDR3 loop reads CASSSTGNTGELFF. CDR3 DNA sequence: TGCGCCAGCAGCTCCACAGGGAACACCGGGGAGCTGTTTTTT.